This TCR beta chain was documented in a study of OX40 agonist ivuxolimab in advanced cancers. As for the study in general: Two patients with cutaneous melanoma and one with hepatocellular carcinoma, three in total, showed partial responses. Study observations and caveats: Some nonresponders also had low normalized T-cell clonal expansion. Compared with CD4+, CD8+ T cells on average had more expanded clones. At 0.1 to 3.0 mg/kg, clonal expansion of CD4+ and CD8+ blood T cells had occurred by week 6.

V trimming: 4 bases; J trimming: 2 bases; junction bases outside the gene matches: 2. Germline V gives CDR1 SGHRS, CDR2 YFSETQ. This CDR3 spans 14 amino acids. On this clone itself: Its antigen is undetermined.

Repertoires were generated with immunoSEQ multiplex PCR, while TCRdb's copy carries only in-frame clones and drops some. The sample yields roughly 32,000 clones, roughly 79% seen once. The rearrangement joins TRBV5-1 to TRBJ1-4; the match to TRBD1 covers 7 bases. This TCR derives from an adult with an advanced solid tumor such as melanoma, head and neck, liver or kidney cancer. Sequences were derived from CD4+ or CD8+ T cells sorted from blood, sampled in a trial of the OX40 agonist ivuxolimab. Here the CDR3 DNA reads TGCGCCAGCAGCCAGACAGGGACTAATGAAAAACTGTTTTTT. It yields the protein CASSQTGTNEKLFF.